This TCR beta chain derives from a study of shared clonotypes between healthy human individuals (dated by TCRdb to 2018 to 2021). Regarding the research as a whole: A couple of women and three men aged 18 to 49 years were included in the cohort. Between about 0.94 and 8.9 billion PBMCs per donor were obtained by leukapheresis. To estimate repertoire size and how much clonotype sharing occurs between individuals, the study deeply sequenced the blood TCR repertoires of 4 to 6 healthy adults. Libraries were prepared and TCR repertoires were sequenced by different laboratories using diverse techniques, in order to increase sequencing depth and limit assay-specific biases. For each donor, three plates each were used for CD4 naive and CD4 memory, two plates were used for CD8 naive, and one plate was used for CD8 memory.

As encoded in the germline V gene, CDR1 is SNHLY while CDR2 is FYNNEI. V gives up 8 bases and J gives up 1 base, and the segment between their germline ends measures 14 bases. There are 14 amino acids in the CDR3, from cysteine to phenylalanine inclusive. This entry keeps only the CDR3 DNA: 42 bases, framed from base 1. The paper's findings and limits, for the study overall: Compared with non-shared clonotypes, clonotypes shared by all four sorted-subset donors had higher generation probabilities. Roughly 5.2% of naive CD4, 3% to 3.5% of naive CD8, around 2.3% of memory CD4, and over 0.35% of memory CD8 clonotypes were shared across a few donors. Sampling was restricted to blood, and TCR repertoires in tissues likely differ from the TCR repertoires found in blood. Naive subsets generally had larger estimated clonotype richness than memory subsets did. Based on pairwise subsampling, the degree of clonotype sharing among donors was expected to be affected by sequencing depth. Because the study included only a small number of donors, the genetic and exposure-history diversity represented was limited. Incomplete sequencing was indicated by rarefaction of sorted-subset datasets, despite the large sequencing depth.

The donors were healthy, HIV-negative adults with no recently reported acute infections or vaccinations. Every donor was a Caucasian adult residing in Nashville, Tennessee, USA. CD4+ T cells were enriched by magnetic negative selection, after which naive cells were positively selected on CD45RA and the negative fraction was taken as the memory subset. Blood was collected by leukapheresis, and PBMCs were isolated by Ficoll-Histopaque density gradient centrifugation and then cryopreserved in liquid nitrogen vapor phase. Analytical flow cytometry was used to check the purity and quantity of every magnetically sorted T cell population. From each sorted fraction, genomic DNA was isolated and quantified by UV absorbance on a Nanodrop 2000c. This clone was found a few times. It lacks a known antigen. Base-call qualities are not available, and no considerably larger clone is one nucleotide away. Using the deep immunoSEQ assay, multiplex PCR amplified TCR CDR3 regions from genomic DNA. For each cell subset, the extracted genomic DNA was distributed evenly across all wells of several immunoSEQ 96-well plates, and each plate served as one replicate. For sorted subsets, each replicate PCR was loaded with approximately 190 ng genomic DNA, equivalent to 30,000 or so T cell genomes. Purified libraries were quantified with a Qubit 3.0 fluorometer, sized on a Bioanalyzer 2100, and re-quantified with the KAPA Library Quantification kit. A separate single-read 150-cycle Illumina NextSeq 550 flow cell was used to sequence each immunoSEQ 96-well plate. From the authors' description of their analysis: Because the immunoSEQ output held only junctional sequences and lacked quality scores, the filtering could not match the filtering applied to full-length reads. To assign V/J genes and CDR3, sequences were annotated using PyIR, a Python wrapper for IgBLAST v1.9, with IMGT germline references. Any read was removed if the V/J assignment was weak (E-value above 1e-6), the CDR3 was missing, or the read contained stop codons, out-of-frame junctions, or ambiguous translated residues. V3J clonotypes were defined as sequences sharing an identical inferred V gene, J gene, and CDR3 amino acid sequence. Percentage overlap between repertoires was calculated by dividing the number of shared unique clonotypes by the size of the smaller repertoire. Repertoire richness was assessed with RTK rarefaction, the Chao1 estimator, and Recon v2.1 estimates of unobserved clonotypes. For all TCRbeta clonotypes obtained by the gDNA method from a handful of donors, generation probabilities were computed with OLGA. TCRdb stores this immuneACCESS table with in-frame sequences only. Part of the clones is absent; in the studies checked, under half of the shortfall reflects unresolved V genes, and no reason is known for the rest. V and J calls and clone size are copied from that table; D and trimming were computed from the DNA. In this sample the table shows over 850,000 clones, about 84% of which occur a single time. The ten largest account for under 0.65% of the sample.

The rearrangement combines TRBV2 with TRBJ1-1, and perhaps TRBD1 as D gene, on 5 matching bases. The receptor was isolated from a man younger than 30 in good health. Some clones in this sample may be carry-over from other donors' samples. Sequencing was performed on memory CD4+ T cells from PBMCs. Read against the paper, the sample's cell subset or site label means: CD45RA-negative fraction. CDR3 reads: CASGKWQGNTEAFF. The nucleotide sequence reads as follows: TGTGCCAGCGGTAAGTGGCAGGGGAACACTGAAGCTTTCTTT.